The next 10 T cell receptor beta chains were all read from a single sample in a study of blood T cell repertoires in COVID-19. Sequenced by immunoSEQ multiplex PCR; TCRdb stores in-frame clones only, minus some. The sample yields 130,000 to 150,000 clones, approximately 85% seen once. The sequencing sample was made of peripheral blood. These receptors came from a human donor with acute or convalescent COVID-19. The donor label of this sample is uncertain.

This clone was counted a few times. The chain couples TRBV29-1 to TRBJ2-1; 7 nucleotides line up with TRBD2. CDR3 length: 16 residues. Germline assignment: CDR1 SQVTM and CDR2 ANQGSEA. Trimming took 1 base from V and 3 from J; bases not matched to a gene: 9. CDR3 DNA: TGCAGCGTTGAAGGAGGGGAGGGCGCCAACTACAATGAGCAGTTCTTC. Its translation is CSVEGGEGANYNEQFF.

The chain uses TRBV6-6 and TRBJ2-7, with TRBD1 identical over 7 bases. Trimming cost V 6 bases and J 6 bases; bases outside gene matches: 5. This CDR3 spans 12 amino acids. Germline V gene data show CDR1 as MNHNY and CDR2 as SVGAGI (reference sequence). The CDR3 region has the DNA TGTGCCAGCAGATCGACAGGGATCGAGCAGTACGTC. Protein sequence: CASRSTGIEQYV.

The CDR3, as DNA: TGTGCCAGTAGTATAATTCAGGGGGATGGCTACACCTTC. Amino acid sequence: CASSIIQGDGYTF. V and J are TRBV19 and TRBJ1-2; 7 nucleotides agree with TRBD1. CDR1 and CDR2 from the germline V gene are LNHDA and SQIVND (reference sequence). CDR3 size: 13 residues. After removal of 2 bases from V and 6 bases from J, the junction contained 3 bases not matched to a gene.

The rearrangement links TRBV24-1 to TRBJ2-5; TRBD2 aligns across 9 bases. The V segment lost 3 bases and the J segment 5 bases; nucleotides outside the gene matches: 3. The germline V gene has CDR1 KGHDR and CDR2 SFDVKD. This CDR3 has 14 residues. The CDR3 is CATSDPGLAETQYF. DNA of the CDR3: TGTGCCACCAGTGATCCCGGACTAGCGGAGACCCAGTACTTC.

The sample holds a few counts of this clone. The V call is TRBV19, the J call TRBJ1-5, with a weak D call TRBD1 (6 bases). Germline V lookup: CDR1 LNHDA, CDR2 SQIVND (reference sequence). CDR3 size: 19 residues. Trimming removed 4 bases at V and 0 bases at J, with 22 bases between. The DNA of the CDR3 is TGTGCCAGTAGTACCACCCCCCCCCAGGGGTCATATAGCAATCAGCCCCAGCATTTT. Its translation: CASSTTPPQGSYSNQPQHF.

The chain joins TRBV30 to TRBJ1-1, with TRBD1 matching over 9 bases. The ends lost 6 bases at V and 9 bases at J; junction bases unmatched: 8. Germline loops: CDR1 GTSNPN, CDR2 SVGIG (reference sequence). The CDR3 runs to 12 residues. The CDR3 region has the DNA TGTGCCTGCAGACAGGGGGACGGGAAAGCTTTCTTT. Encoded protein: CACRQGDGKAFF.

The V and J genes are TRBV5-6 and TRBJ2-3; 11 positions agree with TRBD1. Per the germline V gene, CDR1 is SGHDT and CDR2 is YYEEEE. CDR3 length: 17 amino acids. The ends lost 4 bases at V and 1 base at J; junction bases unmatched: 8. The DNA of the CDR3 is TGTGCCAGCAGCAAAAAGGGGACAGGGGGAGGCACAGATACGCAGTATTTT. This translates into CASSKKGTGGGTDTQYF.

The rearrangement links TRBV28 to TRBJ1-4; 7 bases align to TRBD1. The V segment lost 5 bases and the J segment 4 bases; nucleotides outside the gene matches: 4. The germline CDR1 and CDR2 sequences are MDHEN and SYDVKM. CDR3 size: 14 residues. The CDR3 loop reads CASSTGQHNEKLFF. Written as DNA, the CDR3 is TGTGCCAGCAGTACGGGACAGCATAATGAAAAACTGTTTTTT.

This clone was observed a few times. This chain links TRBV2 with TRBJ1-2; maybe TRBD1 (5 bases). Between the trimmed V and J ends, which lost 6 bases and 6 bases, there was a span of 14 bases. The CDR3 extends over 13 amino acids. Germline values: CDR1 SNHLY, CDR2 FYNNEI. Here the CDR3 reads CASRWSRADGYTF. The CDR3 DNA is TGTGCCAGCAGGTGGTCCAGGGCGGATGGCTACACCTTC. Full variable domain (remainder filled in from reference TRBV2 and TRBJ1-2): EPEVTQTPSHQVTQMGQEVILRCVPISNHLYFYWYRQILGQKVEFLVSFYNNEISEKSEIFDDQFSVERPDGSNFTLKIRSTKLEDSAMYFCASRWSRADGYTFGSGTRLTVV.

In its sample, this clone was seen a few times. This chain uses TRBV30 with TRBJ1-6, with D possibly TRBD1 on 5 matching bases. The CDR3 runs to 14 residues. Trimming took 4 bases from V and 3 from J, leaving 10 bases between them. CDR1 is GTSNPN, CDR2 SVGIG, per germline (reference sequence). The CDR3 DNA reads as TGTGCCTGGAATCCGGACATCTATAATTCACCCCTCCACTTT. This codes for CAWNPDIYNSPLHF.